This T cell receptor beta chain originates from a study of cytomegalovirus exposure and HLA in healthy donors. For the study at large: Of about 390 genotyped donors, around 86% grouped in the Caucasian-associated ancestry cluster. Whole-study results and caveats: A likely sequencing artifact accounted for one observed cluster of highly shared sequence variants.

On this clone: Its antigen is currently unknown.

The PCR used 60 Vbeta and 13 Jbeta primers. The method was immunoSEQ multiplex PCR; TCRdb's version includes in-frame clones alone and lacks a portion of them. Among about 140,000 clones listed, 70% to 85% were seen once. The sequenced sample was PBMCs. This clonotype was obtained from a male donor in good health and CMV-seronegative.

CDR3 in DNA: TGCGCCAGCAGCTTGGCCGCGGGTACGGAAGCTTTCTTT. This sequence encodes CASSLAAGTEAFF. This chain uses TRBV5-1 with TRBJ1-1; D is ambiguous. Germline V gene lookup returns CDR1 SGHRS and CDR2 YFSETQ. The CDR3 is 13 amino acids. The V and J ends lost 0 bases and 8 bases respectively, with 11 bases between them.